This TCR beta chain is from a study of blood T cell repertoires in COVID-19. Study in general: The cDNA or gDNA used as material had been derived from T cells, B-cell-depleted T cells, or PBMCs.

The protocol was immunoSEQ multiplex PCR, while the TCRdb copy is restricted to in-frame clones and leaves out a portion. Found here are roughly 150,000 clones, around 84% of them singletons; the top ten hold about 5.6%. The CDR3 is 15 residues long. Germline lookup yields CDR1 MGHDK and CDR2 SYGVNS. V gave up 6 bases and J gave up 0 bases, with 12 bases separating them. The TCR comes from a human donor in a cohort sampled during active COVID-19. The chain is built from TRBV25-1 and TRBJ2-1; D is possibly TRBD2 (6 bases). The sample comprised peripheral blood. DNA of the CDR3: TGTGCCAGCAGCGGGACTCGCCCCTCCTACAATGAGCAGTTCTTC. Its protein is CASSGTRPSYNEQFF.